This T cell receptor (beta chain) was observed in a study of PD-1 blockade in classical Hodgkin lymphoma. Some clones are missing from TCRdb's copy, which holds only in-frame ones; the method was immunoSEQ multiplex PCR. The sample comprises almost 95,000 clones, about 83% of which are singletons, and 15% to 20% rests with the top ten. There are 16 residues in the CDR3. Germline V gene data show CDR1 as SGHAT and CDR2 as FQNNGV. The V end was cut by 2 bases, the J end by 0 bases, with 14 bases between. Findings and limits, study-wide: Baseline diversity in complete responders resembled that of newly diagnosed patients. Compared with healthy donors, newly diagnosed patients reportedly showed lower baseline TCR diversity.

The time point: cycle 4 day 1 (C4D1), after five to seven weeks of nivolumab. Patients all relapsed after autologous stem cell transplantation, and there was variation in brentuximab vedotin exposure. A word on this clone: The antigen remains unidentified.

The sequence derives from a human donor with classical Hodgkin lymphoma. Material: peripheral blood mononuclear cells (PBMCs), obtained before the fourth cycle of nivolumab. The V gene is TRBV11-2, the J gene TRBJ2-7, with D tentatively TRBD2 (5 bases). This chain's CDR3 is CASSLIPGRSSYEQYF. As DNA, the CDR3 is TGTGCCAGCAGCTTAATACCGGGAAGGAGCTCCTACGAGCAGTACTTC.